The 21 T cell receptor beta chains below come from one sample, sequenced in a study of cytomegalovirus exposure and HLA in healthy donors. 60 Vbeta and 13 Jbeta primers were used in PCR. Only in-frame clones appear in the TCRdb table, and some are missing; sequencing was by immunoSEQ multiplex PCR. The sample includes about 140,000 clones, over 70% of them seen just once. Sequencing was carried out using PBMCs. These receptors all come from a woman between 35 and 50 years old in good health and CMV-seronegative.

The chain uses TRBV19 and TRBJ1-4; D gene uncertain. CDR1 and CDR2 (germline): LNHDA, SQIVND (reference sequence). The V end lost 3 bases, the J end lost 5 bases, and 13 bases lay between the germline ends. CDR3 length: 15 residues. CDR3 DNA: TGTGCCAGTAGTATTCAGGCATCGGGGAATGAAAAACTGTTTTTT. It yields the protein CASSIQASGNEKLFF.

The chain couples TRBV21-1 to TRBJ1-2. TRBV21-1 is given as a pseudogene. CDR3 length: 12 amino acids. The CDR3 spells CASSSGFHGYTF. The CDR3 DNA reads TGTGCCAGCAGCTCCGGGTTCCATGGCTACACCTTC.

V and J are TRBV10-3 and TRBJ2-3, with TRBD2 as a possible D gene (6 bases). V lost 6 bases, J lost 1 base, and 11 bases lay in between. Germline V gene lookup returns CDR1 ENHRY and CDR2 SYGVKD. This CDR3 is 14 amino acids long. CDR3 residues: CAISSTRRTDTQYF. The CDR3 nucleotides are TGTGCCATCAGCTCGACTAGACGCACAGATACGCAGTATTTT.

J is TRBJ1-2 and V is TRBV28; 7 nucleotides line up with TRBD1. This CDR3 is 14 amino acids long. The V gene's germline CDR1 is MDHEN and CDR2 SYDVKM. Trimming removed 6 bases from V and 2 bases from J; junction bases left unmatched: 6. The CDR3, as DNA: TGTGCCAGCAGGGCAGGGGACAGAAACTATGGCTACACCTTC. Translation: CASRAGDRNYGYTF.

This clone showed up just a few times. The gene calls are TRBV19 and TRBJ1-2; TRBD1 matches at 12 bases. The CDR3 runs 18 residues. Germline assignment: CDR1 LNHDA and CDR2 SQIVND (reference sequence). The J segment lost 2 bases and the V segment lost 4 bases, leaving 11 bases of the junction unmatched. The CDR3 region has the DNA TGTGCCAGTAGTACCGCCGGGACAGGGGGCCTTAGAAACTATGGCTACACCTTC. It specifies CASSTAGTGGLRNYGYTF.

The chain employs TRBV7-8 and TRBJ2-3; TRBD2 matches 15 bases. Trimming took 9 bases from V and 10 from J; bases not matched to a gene: 8. The germline V gene encodes CDR1 SGHVS and CDR2 FQNEAQ. This CDR3 contains 14 residues. The CDR3 nucleotides are TGTGCCAGTATGGGACTAGCGGGAGGATTGGCGCAGTATTTT. It specifies CASMGLAGGLAQYF.

This clone has only a few counts. The rearrangement uses TRBV28 and TRBJ1-4; TRBD1 matches 11 bases. The V gene end was trimmed by 2 bases and the J gene end by 8 bases; junction bases not matched to a gene: 4. CDR3 length: 15 amino acids. Germline V gene data show CDR1 as MDHEN and CDR2 as SYDVKM. Here the CDR3 reads CASSLLGTGGEKLFF. In nucleotides, the CDR3 is TGTGCCAGCAGTTTACTCGGGACAGGGGGGGAAAAACTGTTTTTT.

With regard to this clone: At one end the junction does not follow the germline gene, possibly because of a read error. The chain carries TRBV7-9 and TRBJ2-1; 12 bases align to TRBD2. There are 15 residues in the CDR3. Germline V lookup: CDR1 SEHNR, CDR2 FQNEAQ (reference sequence). Written as DNA, the CDR3 is TGTTCCAGCACCTTTTGGACTAGCGGGAACAATGAGCAGTTCTTC. This codes for CSSTFWTSGNNEQFF.

The chain carries TRBV29-1 and TRBJ1-3; no clear D gene. The CDR3 extends over 12 amino acids. CDR1 and CDR2 from the germline V gene are SQVTM and ANQGSEA. Trimming left V 4 bases short and J 0 bases short, with 4 bases between. CDR3 in DNA: TGCAGCGTTGGGAGCTCTGGAAACACCATATATTTT. Its translation: CSVGSSGNTIYF.

This clone was counted a few times. The CDR3 is CASSLVWAGEAFF. DNA of the CDR3: TGTGCCAGCAGCTTGGTATGGGCAGGAGAAGCTTTCTTT. This sequence joins TRBV5-6 and TRBJ1-1, with unresolved D. The CDR3 has 13 amino acids. Germline V gene data show CDR1 as SGHDT and CDR2 as YYEEEE. V was shortened by 0 bases and J by 8 bases, with 11 bases between the two germline ends.

The CDR3 region is CASSQSEASGYTF. The CDR3 DNA reads as TGTGCCAGCAGCCAATCTGAGGCAAGCGGCTACACCTTC. The rearrangement uses TRBV16 and TRBJ1-2; D is ambiguous. The CDR3 covers 13 residues. V gave up 0 bases and J gave up 8 bases, with 10 bases separating them. Germline CDR1 reads KGHSY; CDR2 reads FQNENV.

The chain uses TRBV19 and TRBJ1-1; no clear D. The V and J ends lost 4 bases and 4 bases respectively, with 16 bases between them. CDR1 LNHDA and CDR2 SQIVND come from the germline V gene (reference sequence). CDR3 length: 15 amino acids. The DNA of the CDR3 is TGTGCCAGTAGTACCCGCTGGGCCCGGGGCACTGAAGCTTTCTTT. It is translated as CASSTRWARGTEAFF. Looking up the rest from reference TRBV19 and TRBJ1-1 gives the full variable domain: DGGITQSPKYLFRKEGQNVTLSCEQNLNHDAMYWYRQDPGQGLRLIYYSQIVNDFQKGDIAEGYSVSREKKESFPLTVTSAQKNPTAFYLCASSTRWARGTEAFFGQGTRLTVV.

This clone has only a few counts. This chain joins TRBV5-1 and TRBJ2-2; TRBD2 is a possible D gene (5 bases). The V gene's germline CDR1 is SGHRS and CDR2 YFSETQ. The CDR3 loop spans 14 amino acids. The V end lost 4 bases, the J end lost 6 bases, and 13 bases lay between the germline ends. CDR3 region: CASSTSGIAGELFF. The CDR3, as DNA: TGCGCCAGCAGCACGAGCGGAATTGCCGGGGAGCTGTTTTTT.

The CDR3: CAWSVFAGPYNEQFF. The DNA for the CDR3 is TGTGCCTGGAGTGTATTTGCGGGACCTTACAATGAGCAGTTCTTC. The chain employs TRBV30 and TRBJ2-1; the D gene is possibly TRBD2 (6 bases). V was cut by 0 bases and J by 4 bases, with 13 bases left in between. CDR3 length: 15 residues. Germline assignment: CDR1 GTSNPN and CDR2 SVGIG (reference sequence).

Details on this clone: Within the sample, other DNA sequences also encode this same CDR3. V gene TRBV5-1 combines with J gene TRBJ2-4, with 11 nucleotides matching TRBD1. The CDR3 runs to 14 residues. V was pared by 4 bases and J by 7 bases, with 4 bases of the junction left unmatched. CDR1 and CDR2 (germline): SGHRS, YFSETQ. This chain's CDR3 is CASSLGQGGNIQYF. The CDR3 nucleotides are TGCGCCAGCAGCCTGGGACAGGGGGGGAACATTCAGTACTTC.

V is TRBV28 and J is TRBJ1-1; tentatively, D is TRBD1 (6 bases). Trimming removed 7 bases at V and 4 bases at J, with 16 bases between. CDR3 length equals 14 residues. Germline lookup yields CDR1 MDHEN and CDR2 SYDVKM. The CDR3 spells CASMLGASGTEAFF. Written as DNA, the CDR3 is TGTGCCAGCATGCTGGGGGCGTCGGGCACTGAAGCTTTCTTT.

This clone was observed once. The rearrangement uses TRBV4-2 and TRBJ2-3; 11 nucleotides align to TRBD2. Germline CDR1 and CDR2: LGHNA and YNFKEQ. The CDR3 is 17 residues long. V was pared by 4 bases and J by 3 bases, with 9 bases of the junction left unmatched. The CDR3 loop is CASSPIAGGGGTDTQYF. The CDR3 DNA reads as TGTGCCAGCAGCCCAATAGCGGGGGGGGGTGGGACAGATACGCAGTATTTT.

V and J are TRBV7-9 and TRBJ2-2; 10 nucleotides agree with TRBD2. V was pared by 1 base and J by 1 base, with 0 bases of the junction left unmatched. CDR3 length: 16 residues. CDR1 SEHNR and CDR2 FQNEAQ come from the germline V gene (reference sequence). In DNA form, the CDR3 reads TGTGCCAGCAGCTTAGGACTAGCGGGGAACACCGGGGAGCTGTTTTTT. This translates into CASSLGLAGNTGELFF. The variable domain in full, with the rest retrieved from reference TRBV7-9 and TRBJ2-2, is DTGVSQNPRHKITKRGQNVTFRCDPISEHNRLYWYRQTLGQGPEFLTYFQNEAQLEKSRLLSDRFSAERPKGSFSTLEIQRTEQGDSAMYLCASSLGLAGNTGELFFGEGSRLTVL.

The gene calls are TRBV27 and TRBJ2-1, with 10 bases fitting TRBD2. The J segment lost 5 bases and the V segment lost 2 bases, leaving 3 bases of the junction unmatched. The CDR3 runs 15 residues. The V gene's germline CDR1 is MNHEY and CDR2 SMNVEV (reference sequence). The CDR3 bases are TGTGCCAGCAGTTTAGCACTAGCGGGGAACAATGAGCAGTTCTTC. Amino acids: CASSLALAGNNEQFF.

The chain recombines TRBV11-2 with TRBJ2-2, with TRBD1 matching over 7 bases. This CDR3 region has 18 residues. Trimming cost V 0 bases and J 1 base; bases outside gene matches: 8. Germline CDR1 reads SGHAT; CDR2 reads FQNNGV. The CDR3: CASSLDRGHRGNTGELFF. The CDR3, as DNA: TGTGCCAGCAGCTTAGATCGAGGACACAGGGGGAACACCGGGGAGCTGTTTTTT.

Note on this clone: One end of the junction does not line up with germline, which may come from a read error. The V gene is TRBV7-9, the J gene TRBJ1-2; 7 bases match TRBD1. CDR3 length: 17 residues. CDR1 is SEHNR, CDR2 FQNEAQ, per germline (reference sequence). Here the CDR3 DNA reads TGTTCCAGCAGCCAGGGACAGCGGGTCTCCTCCAACTATGGCTACACCTTC. It specifies CSSSQGQRVSSNYGYTF.